Below, one T cell receptor (beta chain) is given with its context. Its antigen is not known. These data belong to a study of cytomegalovirus exposure and HLA in healthy donors. Use of 60 Vbeta and 13 Jbeta primers characterized the PCR. Authors' data handling: As a later analysis found, there were 70 million to 100 million unique TCR beta chains, of which roughly 11 million were shared. Repertoires were generated with immunoSEQ multiplex PCR, while TCRdb's copy carries only in-frame clones and drops some. V and J calls and clone size come straight from that table; D and trimming were deduced from the DNA. The table records about 110,000 clones, 73% of them present only once. Study-level results: In an earlier analysis, productive rearrangement rates for most beta V segments clustered near 87% or 30%.

The sample consisted of PBMCs. This receptor was identified in a woman younger than 45 in good health and CMV-seronegative.

This chain's CDR3 is CASSTQGADTQYF. CDR3 in DNA: TGTGCCAGCAGTACACAGGGGGCAGATACGCAGTATTTT. The rearrangement links TRBV6-5 to TRBJ2-3, with 8 bases lining up with TRBD1. Germline CDR1 and CDR2: MNHEY and SVGAGI. The V gene end was trimmed by 5 bases and the J gene end by 4 bases; junction bases not matched to a gene: 2. The CDR3 spans 13 residues.